These 18 T cell receptor beta chains came from one sample sequenced in a study of T cell repertoires in cytomegalovirus infection. MiXCR was run by TCRdb on the reads, yielding one entry per CDR3 protein. The data contain fewer than 300,000 distinct CDR3 sequences, 20% to 30% of them singletons. The sequencing input was PBMCs. Receptors originate from a human donor in good health (CMV status not recorded). Some clones in this sample may be carry-over from other donors' samples.

This clonotype was observed at least ten times. The chain has TRBV12-3 or TRBV12-4 and TRBJ2-5; TRBD2 agrees at 9 bases. This CDR3 has 15 residues. The V gene end was trimmed by 6 bases and the J gene end by 6 bases; junction bases not matched to a gene: 11. The CDR3 DNA reads TGTGCCAGCAGACCCGCGGGACTAGCTTTTAAGACCCAGTACTTC. Protein sequence: CASRPAGLAFKTQYF.

V and J are TRBV18 and TRBJ2-1; possible D gene TRBD1, 6 bases. The CDR3 covers 15 residues. Per germline, CDR1 KGHSH and CDR2 LQKENI. The V end lost 6 bases, the J end lost 5 bases, and 17 bases lay between the germline ends. CDR3 in amino acids: CASSPTGSRDNEQFF. The CDR3, as DNA: TGTGCCAGCTCCCCAACAGGGAGTCGAGACAATGAGCAGTTCTTC.

This clonotype was picked up a small number of times. This chain links TRBV6-5 with TRBJ2-1; possibly TRBD1 for D (6 bases). Germline CDR1 MNHEY, CDR2 SVGAGI. The CDR3 has 14 residues. V was trimmed by 5 bases and J by 3 bases, leaving 11 bases between them. The CDR3 bases are TGTGCCAGCAGTAACAGGGTCCTCTACAATGAGCAGTTCTTC. Translating it yields CASSNRVLYNEQFF.

The chain couples TRBV5-1 to TRBJ1-1, with D perhaps matching TRBD1 (6 bases). From germline, CDR1 is SGHRS and CDR2 YFSETQ. Between the trimmed V and J ends, which lost 4 bases and 4 bases, there was a span of 14 bases. This CDR3 has 14 residues. The CDR3 spells CASSPGGEGTEAFF. For the CDR3, the DNA is TGCGCCAGCAGCCCCGGGGGCGAGGGCACTGAAGCTTTCTTT.

This clonotype was detected many times. This chain uses TRBV7-2 with TRBJ2-1; D is unresolved. Germline CDR1 is SGHTA and CDR2 is FQGNSA. With 1 base removed from V and 0 bases from J, the gap between germline ends came to 10 bases. The length of the CDR3 is 16 residues. The DNA for the CDR3 is TGTGCCAGCAGCTTAGACCGGGTGAGCTCCTACAATGAGCAGTTCTTC. As protein: CASSLDRVSSYNEQFF.

This clonotype was seen only a few times. The chain joins TRBV18 to TRBJ1-4; perhaps TRBD1 as D (5 bases). The CDR3 spans 15 residues. V lost 2 bases and J lost 5, with 12 bases in between. Germline CDR1 KGHSH, CDR2 LQKENI. The CDR3 sequence: CASSPTRWGNEKLFF. The DNA of the CDR3 is TGTGCCAGCTCACCAACCCGCTGGGGGAATGAAAAACTGTTTTTT.

The chain carries TRBV7-2 and TRBJ2-1, with 10 bases matching TRBD2. The CDR3 length is 20 residues. The germline gives CDR1 SGHTA, CDR2 FQGNSA. V was clipped by 1 base and J by 4 bases; unmatched bases: 16. CDR3 in DNA: TGTGCCAGCAGCTTAGGGTATAGGACTAGCGGTTCCACGGGGTACAATGAGCAGTTCTTC. Translated: CASSLGYRTSGSTGYNEQFF.

This clonotype was observed many times. This chain joins TRBV7-2 and TRBJ2-1; no definite D call. Germline loops: CDR1 SGHTA, CDR2 FQGNSA. The CDR3 sequence is 14 residues long. The V end was cut by 1 base, the J end by 3 bases, with 7 bases between. The CDR3 bases are TGTGCCAGCAGCTTAGTGGGCAGCTACAATGAGCAGTTCTTC. Its protein is CASSLVGSYNEQFF.

The chain employs TRBV7-9 and TRBJ2-2; D remains unclear. The V end was cut by 5 bases, the J end by 1 base, with 11 bases between. Per germline, CDR1 SEHNR and CDR2 FQNEAQ (reference sequence). This CDR3 spans 15 amino acids. The CDR3, as DNA: TGTGCCAGCAGCAAAGGACCGTTGAACACCGGGGAGCTGTTTTTT. Translated, it gives CASSKGPLNTGELFF.

With respect to this clonotype: The junction and the germline gene differ at one end; a read error may be behind it. This chain links TRBV7-3 with TRBJ2-2, with D perhaps matching TRBD2 (5 bases). The V gene's germline CDR1 is SGHTA and CDR2 FQGTGA. The CDR3 length is 14 residues. The CDR3 DNA reads as TGTGCCAGCAGCTTACGCTGGAACACCGGGGAGCTGCTTTTT. Translated, it gives CASSLRWNTGELLF.

This clonotype was found many times. Here the CDR3 reads CASSLGGSALYGYTF. The CDR3 nucleotides are TGTGCCAGCAGCCTAGGTGGGTCGGCCCTCTATGGCTACACCTTC. The chain employs TRBV7-8 and TRBJ1-2, with D uncertain. Trimming left V 5 bases short and J 4 bases short, with 17 bases between. Per germline, CDR1 SGHVS and CDR2 FQNEAQ. The length of the CDR3 is 15 residues. The whole variable domain, filled in from reference TRBV7-8 and TRBJ1-2, reads GAGVSQSPRYKVAKRGQDVALRCDPISGHVSLFWYQQALGQGPEFLTYFQNEAQLDKSGLPSDRFFAERPEGSVSTLKIQRTQQEDSAVYLCASSLGGSALYGYTFGSGTRLTVV.

This clonotype came up many times. V usage is TRBV7-6 and J usage is TRBJ1-5, with no clear D. Germline V gene lookup returns CDR1 SGHVS and CDR2 FNYEAQ. V was cut by 1 base and J by 2 bases, with 9 bases left in between. The CDR3 totals 15 residues. In DNA form, the CDR3 reads TGTGCCAGCAGCTTAGATCCGAGTGGCAATCAGCCCCAGCATTTT. This sequence encodes CASSLDPSGNQPQHF.

This rearrangement joins TRBV5-4 to TRBJ2-7; TRBD1 matches at 10 bases. The CDR3 is 15 amino acids. Germline V gene sequence: CDR1 SGHNT, CDR2 YYREEE (reference sequence). The V gene end was trimmed by 5 bases and the J gene end by 6 bases; junction bases not matched to a gene: 11. This CDR3 reads CASSRGTGAFSEQYF. CDR3 bases: TGTGCCAGCAGTCGAGGGACAGGGGCCTTCTCCGAGCAGTACTTC.

This clonotype occurred many times. The chain uses TRBV5-4 and TRBJ2-3; 8 bases agree with TRBD1. From germline, CDR1 is SGHNT and CDR2 YYREEE (reference sequence). The CDR3 is made up of 15 amino acids. The ends lost 4 bases at V and 2 bases at J; junction bases unmatched: 6. CDR3: CASSPTGGTTDTQYF. The CDR3 nucleotides read TGTGCCAGCAGCCCAACAGGGGGTACCACAGATACGCAGTATTTT. The full variable domain, completed using reference TRBV5-4 and TRBJ2-3, is ETGVTQSPTHLIKTRGQQVTLRCSSQSGHNTVSWYQQALGQGPQFIFQYYREEENGRGNFPPRFSGLQFPNYSSELNVNALELDDSALYLCASSPTGGTTDTQYFGPGTRLTVL.

This clonotype was detected many times. The chain employs TRBV7-2 and TRBJ2-6; 11 bases are a match to TRBD1. In germline, CDR1 is SGHTA, CDR2 FQGNSA. This CDR3 has 18 residues. The V segment lost 1 base and the J segment 0 bases; nucleotides outside the gene matches: 2. CDR3 coding DNA: TGTGCCAGCAGCTTAGTGGGGACAGGGGGCTCTGGGGCCAACGTCCTGACTTTC. Protein: CASSLVGTGGSGANVLTF.

As to this clonotype: This clone may be a read error of a much larger clone one base away. This chain uses TRBV7-2 with TRBJ2-4, with 8 bases aligning to TRBD1. CDR1 SGHTA and CDR2 FQGNSA come from the germline V gene. J gave up 2 bases and V 7 bases, and 7 bases lay outside the gene matches. The CDR3 extends over 15 amino acids. Written as DNA, the CDR3 is TGTGCCAGCATCTTGACAGGGGCCACCAAAAACATTCAGTACTTC. As protein: CASILTGATKNIQYF. Together with reference TRBV7-2 and TRBJ2-4, the CDR3 gives the full variable domain: GAGVSQSPSNKVTEKGKDVELRCDPISGHTALYWYRQSLGQGLEFLIYFQGNSAPDKSGLPSDRFSAERTGGSVSTLTIQRTQQEDSAVYLCASILTGATKNIQYFGAGTRLSVL.

This clonotype was recorded at least ten times. This chain joins TRBV20-1 and TRBJ2-1, with 13 bases matching TRBD2. V lost 2 bases to trimming and J lost 7 bases; unmatched junction nucleotides: 14. Germline V gene sequence: CDR1 DFQATT, CDR2 SNEGSKA (reference sequence). The CDR3 length is 18 residues. CDR3 coding DNA: TGCAGTGCTAGATCTTTGACTAGCGGGGGGAGCATGGTGAATGAGCAGTTCTTC. Its protein product is CSARSLTSGGSMVNEQFF.

The CDR3 coding sequence is TGTGCCAGCAGCCAAGCTCCCCGGGGACAGGGGTCCTACGAGCAGTACTTC. Protein: CASSQAPRGQGSYEQYF. The rearrangement uses TRBV14 and TRBJ2-7; 10 nucleotides match TRBD1. This CDR3 is built from 17 residues. The J segment lost 1 base and the V segment lost 1 base, leaving 7 bases of the junction unmatched. The germline V gene has CDR1 SGHDN and CDR2 FVKESK. The full variable domain, in which reference TRBV14 and TRBJ2-7 provide the parts outside the CDR3, is EAGVTQFPSHSVIEKGQTVTLRCDPISGHDNLYWYRRVMGKEIKFLLHFVKESKQDESGMPNNRFLAERTGGTYSTLKVQPAELEDSGVYFCASSQAPRGQGSYEQYFGPGTRLTVT.